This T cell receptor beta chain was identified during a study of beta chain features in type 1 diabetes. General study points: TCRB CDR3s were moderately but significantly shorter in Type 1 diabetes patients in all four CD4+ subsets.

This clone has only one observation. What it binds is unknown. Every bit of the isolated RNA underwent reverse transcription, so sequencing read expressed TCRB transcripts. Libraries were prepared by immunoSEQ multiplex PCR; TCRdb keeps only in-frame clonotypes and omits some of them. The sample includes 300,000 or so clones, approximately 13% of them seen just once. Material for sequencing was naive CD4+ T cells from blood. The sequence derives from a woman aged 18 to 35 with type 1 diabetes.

DNA for the CDR3: TGCGCCAGCAGCTTGCAGGATAACAAAAACATTCAGTACTTC. Amino acid sequence: CASSLQDNKNIQYF. The chain links TRBV5-1 to TRBJ2-4, with D unresolved. The CDR3 runs to 14 residues. V gave up 1 base and J gave up 3 bases, with 8 bases separating them. The germline CDR1 and CDR2 sequences are SGHRS and YFSETQ.